This T cell receptor beta chain was captured by sequencing in a study of shared clonotypes between healthy human individuals. Naive CD8 cells lacked CD45RO and underwent positive selection for CCR7, leaving out terminally differentiated effector memory CD45RA+ cells. Healthy and HIV-negative, the adult donors had no recent acute infections or vaccinations. Germline assignment: CDR1 MNHEY and CDR2 SMNVEV (reference sequence). V lost 3 bases, J lost 7 bases, and 9 bases lay in between. The CDR3 covers 13 residues. Deep-level settings were used for running the assay. Generated by immunoSEQ multiplex PCR, the TCRdb table keeps only in-frame clones and is missing some. This table holds about 800,000 clones, around 96% found once.

This chain links TRBV27 with TRBJ1-4; no reliable D call. The sequencing input was naive CD8+ T cells sorted from blood. The clonotype was recovered from a man between 25 and 39 years old in good health. This CDR3 is CASSFLGSEKLFF. The CDR3 bases are TGTGCCAGCAGTTTCCTGGGCTCTGAAAAACTGTTTTTT.